This TCR beta chain was profiled in a study of prognosis after radiotherapy for stage I lung cancer. Across the whole study: Patient ages ran from about 53 to 85, with a median of almost 75 years, and the group had 10 to 15 men and about 6 women. In a handful of patients, distant metastases developed after radiotherapy (median roughly seven months), whereas some 15 patients showed no significant progression. Study-level results: Among expanded TCR clones, tumor specificity was not determined.

Amplification of TCR beta CDR3 from genomic DNA used two-round multiplex PCR. It was primers specific to each TRBV and TRBJ gene that first-round PCR used. TCRdb re-called the multiplex PCR reads with MiXCR, one entry per CDR3 protein. This table has about 16,000 distinct CDR3 sequences, approximately 40% appearing once. Per the germline V gene, CDR1 is ENHRY and CDR2 is SYGVKD. The CDR3 runs to 13 residues. With 6 bases removed from V and 7 bases from J, the gap between germline ends came to 15 bases. Comment on this clonotype: Its antigen is not known. A read error may explain this, as a much larger clone is one base away.

This receptor was taken from a donor over 45 with non-small cell lung cancer. The sequencing here drew on PBMCs, taken before or after stereotactic body radiation therapy (not recorded which). This chain links TRBV10-3 with TRBJ1-2; D is unclear. The CDR3 is CAISIGEYSGYTF. The CDR3 nucleotides read TGTGCCATCAGCATCGGGGAGTACTCTGGCTACACCTTC.